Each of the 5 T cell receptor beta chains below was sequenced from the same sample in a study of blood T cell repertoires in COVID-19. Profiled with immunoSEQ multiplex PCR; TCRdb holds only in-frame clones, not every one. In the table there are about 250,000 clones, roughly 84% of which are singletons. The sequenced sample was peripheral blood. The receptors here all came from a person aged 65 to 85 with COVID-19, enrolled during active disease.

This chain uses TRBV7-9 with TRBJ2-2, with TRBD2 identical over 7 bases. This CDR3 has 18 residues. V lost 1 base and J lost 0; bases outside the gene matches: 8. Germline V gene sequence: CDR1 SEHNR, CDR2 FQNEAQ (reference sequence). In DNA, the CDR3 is TGTGCCAGCAGCTTAGATCAGGTTGGACTAGCGAACACCGGGGAGCTGTTTTTT. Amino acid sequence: CASSLDQVGLANTGELFF.

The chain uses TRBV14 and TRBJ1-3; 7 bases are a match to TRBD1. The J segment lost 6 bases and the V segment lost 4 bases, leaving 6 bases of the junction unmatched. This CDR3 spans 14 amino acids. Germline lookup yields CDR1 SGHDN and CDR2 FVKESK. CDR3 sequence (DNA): TGTGCCAGCAGCCGACAGGGAAACATAAACACCATATATTTT. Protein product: CASSRQGNINTIYF.

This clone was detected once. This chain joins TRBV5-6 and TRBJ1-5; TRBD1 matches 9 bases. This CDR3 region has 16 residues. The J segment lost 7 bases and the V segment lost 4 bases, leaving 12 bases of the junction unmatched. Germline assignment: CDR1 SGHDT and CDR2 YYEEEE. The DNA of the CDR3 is TGTGCCAGCAGCCGATACGGGACAGGGAAGATCCAGCCCCAGCATTTT. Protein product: CASSRYGTGKIQPQHF.

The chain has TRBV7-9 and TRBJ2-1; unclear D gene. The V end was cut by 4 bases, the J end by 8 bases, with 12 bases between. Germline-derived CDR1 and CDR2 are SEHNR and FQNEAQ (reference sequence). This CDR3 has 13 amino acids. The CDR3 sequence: CASSSPRSYEQFF. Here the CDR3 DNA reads TGTGCCAGCAGCTCCCCTCGGAGCTATGAGCAGTTCTTC. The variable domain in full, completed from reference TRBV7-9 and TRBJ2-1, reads DTGVSQNPRHKITKRGQNVTFRCDPISEHNRLYWYRQTLGQGPEFLTYFQNEAQLEKSRLLSDRFSAERPKGSFSTLEIQRTEQGDSAMYLCASSSPRSYEQFFGPGTRLTVL.

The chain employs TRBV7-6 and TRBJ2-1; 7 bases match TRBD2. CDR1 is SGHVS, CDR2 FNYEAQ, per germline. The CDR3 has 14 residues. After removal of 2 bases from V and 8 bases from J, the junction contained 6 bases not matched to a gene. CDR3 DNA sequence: TGTGCCAGCAGCTTATGGGCTAGCGGAGATGAGCAGTTCTTC. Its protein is CASSLWASGDEQFF.